Listed below are T cell receptor beta chains from one sample, sequenced in a study of OX40 agonist ivuxolimab in advanced cancers. The repertoire was sequenced with immunoSEQ multiplex PCR; TCRdb's copy has only in-frame clones and lacks some. The table includes 25,000 to 40,000 clones, more than 75% detected once. Source: CD4+ or CD8+ T cells sorted from blood, taken in a trial of the OX40 agonist ivuxolimab. The receptors come from an adult with an advanced solid tumor such as melanoma, head and neck, liver or kidney cancer. The CDR3 runs from the conserved cysteine through the conserved F or W. Fields, in order: D gene, J gene, clone size, V gene, CDR3 protein, CDR3 DNA. A D gene is named only where the DNA matches it firmly. The size entry is marked missing in some rows and otherwise reads once, few, many or a size class.

d_gene: NA
j_gene: TRBJ2-1
abundance: NA
v_gene: TRBV18
CDR3aa: CASSPTGGSSYNEQFF
CDR3nt: TGTGCCAGCTCACCAACCGGAGGGAGCTCCTACAATGAGCAGTTCTTC

d_gene: TRBD2
j_gene: TRBJ2-1
abundance: NA
v_gene: TRBV10-2
CDR3aa: CASSPLAGGRDEQFF
CDR3nt: TGCGCCAGCAGCCCTCTAGCGGGGGGGCGTGATGAGCAGTTCTTC

d_gene: NA
j_gene: TRBJ2-1
abundance: NA
v_gene: TRBV27
CDR3aa: CASSLRNNEQFF
CDR3nt: TGTGCCAGCAGTTTGCGTAACAATGAGCAGTTCTTC

d_gene: TRBD1
j_gene: TRBJ2-7
abundance: NA
v_gene: TRBV28
CDR3aa: CASSTGTAYYEQYF
CDR3nt: TGTGCCAGCAGCACCGGGACAGCTTACTACGAGCAGTACTTC

d_gene: NA
j_gene: TRBJ1-1
abundance: few
v_gene: TRBV7-2
CDR3aa: CASSSLGGGHEAFF
CDR3nt: TGTGCCAGCAGCTCATTAGGCGGGGGTCATGAAGCTTTCTTT

d_gene: NA
j_gene: TRBJ1-1
abundance: NA
v_gene: TRBV5-1
CDR3aa: CASRDSGTEAFF
CDR3nt: TGCGCCAGCAGAGACAGCGGGACTGAAGCTTTCTTT

d_gene: TRBD1
j_gene: TRBJ1-3
abundance: NA
v_gene: TRBV30
CDR3aa: CAWSLQGASGNTIYF
CDR3nt: TGTGCCTGGAGTTTACAGGGGGCAAGTGGAAACACCATATATTTT

d_gene: TRBD2
j_gene: TRBJ2-5
abundance: few
v_gene: TRBV4-3
CDR3aa: CASSQGGGAGETQYF
CDR3nt: TGCGCCAGCAGCCAGGGCGGGGGGGCAGGAGAGACCCAGTACTTC

d_gene: TRBD1
j_gene: TRBJ2-1
abundance: NA
v_gene: TRBV4-2
CDR3aa: CASSQDPPGTGNNEQFF
CDR3nt: TGTGCCAGCAGCCAAGATCCACCAGGGACAGGGAACAATGAGCAGTTCTTC

d_gene: TRBD1
j_gene: TRBJ2-2
abundance: NA
v_gene: TRBV7-9
CDR3aa: CASGQVNTGELFF
CDR3nt: TGTGCCAGCGGACAGGTTAACACCGGGGAGCTGTTTTTT

d_gene: NA
j_gene: TRBJ2-1
abundance: NA
v_gene: TRBV28
CDR3aa: CASSSVGPSYNEQFF
CDR3nt: TGTGCCAGCAGTTCCGTAGGGCCCTCCTACAATGAGCAGTTCTTC

d_gene: TRBD1
j_gene: TRBJ2-7
abundance: NA
v_gene: TRBV4-3
CDR3aa: CASSLGDRGAYEQYF
CDR3nt: TGCGCCAGCAGCCTTGGGGACAGGGGGGCATACGAGCAGTACTTC

d_gene: TRBD1
j_gene: TRBJ2-5
abundance: NA
v_gene: TRBV7-9
CDR3aa: CASSSTGQGALETQYF
CDR3nt: TGTGCCAGCAGTTCGACGGGACAGGGGGCTTTGGAGACCCAGTACTTC

d_gene: NA
j_gene: TRBJ2-3
abundance: NA
v_gene: TRBV5-6
CDR3aa: CASGYPSQYF
CDR3nt: TGTGCCAGCGGGTATCCTTCGCAGTATTTT

d_gene: TRBD1
j_gene: TRBJ1-4
abundance: NA
v_gene: TRBV19
CDR3aa: CASRAGQKNEKLFF
CDR3nt: TGTGCCAGTAGAGCGGGACAGAAAAATGAAAAACTGTTTTTT

d_gene: NA
j_gene: TRBJ2-3
abundance: NA
v_gene: TRBV4-1
CDR3aa: CASTDGTSTDTQYF
CDR3nt: TGCGCCAGCACCGACGGTACTAGCACAGATACGCAGTATTTT

d_gene: NA
j_gene: TRBJ2-3
abundance: NA
v_gene: TRBV9
CDR3aa: CASSVARRGEDTQYF
CDR3nt: TGTGCCAGCAGCGTAGCTCGGAGGGGGGAGGATACGCAGTATTTT

d_gene: NA
j_gene: TRBJ2-2
abundance: NA
v_gene: TRBV27
CDR3aa: CASSLQPQGNTGELFF
CDR3nt: TGTGCCAGCAGTTTACAGCCCCAGGGGAACACCGGGGAGCTGTTTTTT

d_gene: TRBD2
j_gene: TRBJ2-1
abundance: NA
v_gene: TRBV6-5
CDR3aa: CASSYVPSGELVEQFF
CDR3nt: TGTGCCAGCAGTTACGTGCCTAGCGGGGAGTTGGTTGAGCAGTTCTTC

d_gene: NA
j_gene: TRBJ2-7
abundance: NA
v_gene: TRBV14
CDR3aa: CASSQQQGCSSYEQYF
CDR3nt: TGTGCCAGCAGCCAACAGCAGGGCTGCTCATCCTACGAGCAGTACTTC

d_gene: TRBD1
j_gene: TRBJ1-4
abundance: NA
v_gene: TRBV11-1
CDR3aa: CASSYGPGQSNEKLFF
CDR3nt: TGTGCCAGCAGCTACGGTCCGGGACAGAGTAATGAAAAACTGTTTTTT

d_gene: NA
j_gene: TRBJ2-2
abundance: NA
v_gene: TRBV4-3
CDR3aa: CASSLQGGGTGELFF
CDR3nt: TGCGCCAGCAGCTTACAGGGCGGAGGCACCGGGGAGCTGTTTTTT

d_gene: TRBD1
j_gene: TRBJ2-1
abundance: NA
v_gene: TRBV5-1
CDR3aa: CASSTDRASYNEQFF
CDR3nt: TGCGCCAGCAGTACCGACAGGGCCTCCTACAATGAGCAGTTCTTC

d_gene: NA
j_gene: TRBJ1-1
abundance: NA
v_gene: TRBV27
CDR3aa: CASSSTTGSPAFF
CDR3nt: TGTGCCAGCAGTTCGACCACAGGTTCCCCAGCTTTCTTT

d_gene: TRBD2
j_gene: TRBJ2-1
abundance: NA
v_gene: TRBV7-9
CDR3aa: CASSLGTSYNEQFF
CDR3nt: TGTGCCAGCAGCTTAGGGACTAGCTACAATGAGCAGTTCTTC

d_gene: NA
j_gene: TRBJ2-3
abundance: NA
v_gene: TRBV9
CDR3aa: CASSVDGGPGTDTQYF
CDR3nt: TGTGCCAGCAGCGTAGATGGTGGGCCTGGCACAGATACGCAGTATTTT

d_gene: NA
j_gene: TRBJ1-1
abundance: NA
v_gene: TRBV11-1
CDR3aa: CASSLVIVGRGFEAFF
CDR3nt: TGTGCCAGCAGCTTAGTAATCGTGGGCAGGGGATTTGAAGCTTTCTTT

d_gene: NA
j_gene: TRBJ2-7
abundance: NA
v_gene: TRBV4-3
CDR3aa: CASSRDAGTDSYEQYF
CDR3nt: TGCGCCAGCAGCCGAGATGCGGGGACAGACTCTTACGAGCAGTACTTC

d_gene: NA
j_gene: TRBJ2-5
abundance: NA
v_gene: TRBV7-6
CDR3aa: CASSLDQGGPETQYF
CDR3nt: TGTGCCAGCAGCTTAGACCAGGGAGGACCAGAGACCCAGTACTTC

d_gene: TRBD1
j_gene: TRBJ2-1
abundance: NA
v_gene: TRBV4-3
CDR3aa: CASSQVSGDSSINEQFF
CDR3nt: TGCGCCAGCAGCCAAGTATCCGGGGACAGCTCCATCAATGAGCAGTTCTTC

d_gene: NA
j_gene: TRBJ1-1
abundance: few
v_gene: TRBV4-1
CDR3aa: CASSPRTVNTEAFF
CDR3nt: TGCGCCAGCAGCCCTCGGACAGTTAACACTGAAGCTTTCTTT

d_gene: NA
j_gene: TRBJ2-3
abundance: NA
v_gene: TRBV13
CDR3aa: CASAVTTDTQYF
CDR3nt: TGTGCCAGCGCAGTGACCACAGATACGCAGTATTTT

d_gene: NA
j_gene: TRBJ1-6
abundance: NA
v_gene: TRBV5-1
CDR3aa: CASSLDTRDGYSPLHF
CDR3nt: TGCGCCAGCAGCTTGGACACCCGGGACGGCTATTCACCCCTCCACTTT

d_gene: TRBD2
j_gene: TRBJ2-7
abundance: NA
v_gene: TRBV4-2
CDR3aa: CASSQEASGTYEQYF
CDR3nt: TGTGCCAGCAGCCAAGAGGCTAGCGGGACCTACGAGCAGTACTTC

d_gene: NA
j_gene: TRBJ2-7
abundance: NA
v_gene: TRBV7-6
CDR3aa: CASSLAGKGGYEQYF
CDR3nt: TGTGCCAGCAGCTTAGCCGGGAAAGGGGGCTACGAGCAGTACTTC

d_gene: NA
j_gene: TRBJ2-1
abundance: once
v_gene: TRBV7-3
CDR3aa: CASSPLGGSYNEQFF
CDR3nt: TGTGCCAGCAGCCCCTTGGGGGGCTCCTACAATGAGCAGTTCTTC